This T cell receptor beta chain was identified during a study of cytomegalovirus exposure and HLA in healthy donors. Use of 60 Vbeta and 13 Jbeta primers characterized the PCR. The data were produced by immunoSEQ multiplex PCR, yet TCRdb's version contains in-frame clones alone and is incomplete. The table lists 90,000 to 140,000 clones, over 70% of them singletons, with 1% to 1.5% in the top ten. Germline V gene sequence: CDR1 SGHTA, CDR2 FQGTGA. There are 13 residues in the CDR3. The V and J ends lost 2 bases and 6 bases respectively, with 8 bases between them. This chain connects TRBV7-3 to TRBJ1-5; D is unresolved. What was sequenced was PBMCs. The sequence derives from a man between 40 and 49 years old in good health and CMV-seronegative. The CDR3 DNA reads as TGTGCCAGCAGCTTAGAGGGTGGTCAGCCCCAGCATTTT. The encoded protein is CASSLEGGQPQHF.